The 30 T cell receptor beta chains presented below share a single source sample, sequenced in a study of blood T cells in healthy people across ages. A second PCR of about 6 to 12 cycles used a sample-barcoded 5' primer and a J-beta primer mix. TCRdb re-analysed the 5' RACE reads in MiXCR, keeping a single row per CDR3 protein. This sample carries over a million distinct CDR3 sequences, 35% to 45% of them seen once, and the ten largest clones take roughly 7.9%. The sample was blood. Receptors were obtained from a woman between 18 and 30 years old in good health.

The chain couples TRBV4-1 to TRBJ1-4; TRBD1 agrees at 10 bases. After removal of 4 bases from V and 1 base from J, the junction contained 9 bases not matched to a gene. Per the germline V gene, CDR1 is MGHRA and CDR2 is YSYEKL. The CDR3 runs to 18 residues. The CDR3 spells CASSLNRDRGRTNEKLFF. CDR3 bases: TGCGCCAGCAGCCTTAACCGGGACAGGGGCCGAACTAATGAAAAACTGTTTTTT.

V and J are TRBV13 and TRBJ2-1; TRBD2 matches 10 bases. Germline lookup yields CDR1 PRHDT and CDR2 FYEKMQ (reference sequence). V trimming: 5 bases; J trimming: 6 bases; junction bases outside the gene matches: 7. CDR3 length: 15 residues. The CDR3 loop reads CASSPRSGRANEQFF. The CDR3 region has the DNA TGTGCCAGCAGCCCCCGAAGCGGGAGGGCCAATGAGCAGTTCTTC.

This sequence joins TRBV6-5 and TRBJ2-3, with a weak D call TRBD2 (6 bases). V was cut by 6 bases and J by 4 bases, with 20 bases left in between. Germline V gene data show CDR1 as MNHEY and CDR2 as SVGAGI. The CDR3 is made up of 16 amino acids. The CDR3 protein is CASSLRAPEGPDTQYF. CDR3 sequence (DNA): TGTGCCAGCAGCCTCCGGGCCCCGGAGGGCCCAGATACGCAGTATTTT.

The J gene is TRBJ2-5, the V gene TRBV6-6; 7 nucleotides match TRBD1. The DNA end favors TRBJ2-7, so the J call may be wrong. CDR1 and CDR2 (germline): MNHNY, SVGAGI (reference sequence). The CDR3 loop spans 15 amino acids. CDR3 region: CASSYSGQGVHEQYF. CDR3 sequence (DNA): TGTGCCAGCAGTTACTCAGGCCAGGGGGTCCACGAGCAGTACTTC.

The chain carries TRBV27 and TRBJ2-3; 8 positions match TRBD2. Trimming removed 3 bases from V and 2 bases from J; junction bases left unmatched: 10. The CDR3 extends over 17 amino acids. Germline V gene sequence: CDR1 MNHEY, CDR2 SMNVEV (reference sequence). CDR3 sequence (DNA): TGTGCCAGCAGTTTCCTAGGGCGGGGGGCTAACACAGATACGCAGTATTTT. This translates into CASSFLGRGANTDTQYF.

The chain recombines TRBV7-9 with TRBJ2-1, with a tentative D call TRBD1 (6 bases). From germline, CDR1 is SEHNR and CDR2 FQNEAQ (reference sequence). CDR3 length: 13 amino acids. V shed 5 bases and J shed 7 bases, with 12 bases lying between them. The CDR3 is CASSGTRPNEQFF. In nucleotides, the CDR3 is TGTGCCAGCAGCGGGACACGGCCTAATGAGCAGTTCTTC.

This clonotype occurred a few times. The V call is TRBV9, the J call TRBJ2-7; D ambiguous. Trimming stripped 4 bases from V and 2 bases from J, with 10 bases between. Germline V gene lookup returns CDR1 SGDLS and CDR2 YYNGEE. The CDR3 contains 13 residues. The CDR3 spells CASSRELTYEQYF. CDR3 bases: TGTGCCAGCAGCAGGGAACTTACCTACGAGCAGTACTTC.

The genes are TRBV3-1 and TRBJ2-2; unclear D gene. The germline gives CDR1 LGHDT, CDR2 YNNKEL (reference sequence). Between the trimmed V and J ends, which lost 8 bases and 6 bases, there was a span of 10 bases. The CDR3 extends over 12 amino acids. The chain's CDR3 is CASGRYSGELFF. DNA for the CDR3: TGTGCCAGCGGGCGTTATTCCGGGGAGCTGTTTTTT. The whole variable domain, remainder taken from reference TRBV3-1 and TRBJ2-2, is DTAVSQTPKYLVTQMGNDKSIKCEQNLGHDTMYWYKQDSKKFLKIMFSYNNKELIINETVPNRFSPKSPDKAHLNLHINSLELGDSAVYFCASGRYSGELFFGEGSRLTVL.

This clonotype appeared once. This chain connects TRBV7-6 to TRBJ1-2; TRBD1 agrees at 7 bases. V shed 5 bases, J shed 6 bases, and the junction held 9 bases outside the gene matches. This CDR3 spans 14 amino acids. The V gene's germline CDR1 is SGHVS and CDR2 FNYEAQ. CDR3 DNA: TGTGCCAGCAGCCTCCACGAGGGGGCTGATGGCTACACCTTC. It is translated as CASSLHEGADGYTF.

This clonotype was recorded a few times. This chain joins TRBV11-2 and TRBJ2-3; the match to TRBD1 covers 7 bases. The CDR3 has 15 amino acids. V dropped 6 bases and J dropped 0; count of bases not matched to a gene: 6. In germline, CDR1 is SGHAT, CDR2 FQNNGV. CDR3 nucleotide sequence: TGTGCCAGCAGGCCGACAGGGCCAAGCACAGATACGCAGTATTTT. Its translation: CASRPTGPSTDTQYF.

In this sample, this clonotype turned up a few times. The chain links TRBV20-1 to TRBJ2-1; 8 bases line up with TRBD2. Germline lookup yields CDR1 DFQATT and CDR2 SNEGSKA (reference sequence). The V and J ends lost 0 bases and 6 bases, in that order; junction bases with no gene match: 7. This CDR3 contains 15 residues. The DNA for the CDR3 is TGCAGTGCTAGAGATTCGGGGGGGGTTGGCAATGAGCAGTTCTTC. Its protein product is CSARDSGGVGNEQFF.

The chain employs TRBV5-5 and TRBJ2-3; D is unresolved. V lost 4 bases and J lost 0, with 12 bases in between. CDR3 length: 15 amino acids. Germline-derived CDR1 and CDR2 are SGHKS and YYEKEE (reference sequence). CDR3 nucleotide sequence: TGTGCCAGCAGCCCAAGATCAGATAGCACAGATACGCAGTATTTT. This gives the protein CASSPRSDSTDTQYF.

As concerns this clonotype: At one end the junction does not follow the germline gene, possibly because of a read error. The chain is built from TRBV6-1 and TRBJ1-2; a possible D gene is TRBD1 (6 bases). Germline lookup yields CDR1 MNHNS and CDR2 SASEGT. The CDR3 is made up of 14 amino acids. CDR3 sequence reads: CTSSADRRNYGYTF. The CDR3 DNA follows: TGTACCAGCAGTGCCGACAGGCGAAACTATGGCTACACCTTC.

The chain has TRBV27 and TRBJ2-3; 10 bases line up with TRBD2. CDR1 is MNHEY, CDR2 SMNVEV, per germline (reference sequence). The CDR3 is made up of 16 amino acids. Losses at the gene ends were 6 bases for V and 4 bases for J; bases not matched to a gene: 10. The CDR3 here is CASRPPGLAISDTQYF. The CDR3 nucleotides read TGTGCCAGCAGACCCCCGGGACTAGCGATCTCAGATACGCAGTATTTT.

The chain combines TRBV10-3 with TRBJ2-5, with TRBD1 matching over 7 bases. The trim removed 6 bases at V and 0 bases at J, leaving 1 base unmatched. CDR3 length: 13 residues. Germline CDR1 ENHRY, CDR2 SYGVKD. The CDR3 DNA sequence: TGTGCCATCAGCACAGGGGACCAAGAGACCCAGTACTTC. Amino acid sequence: CAISTGDQETQYF.

This clonotype appeared a single time. A much larger clone lies one base from this, so it may be a read error. The genes are TRBV29-1 and TRBJ2-7; perhaps TRBD1 as D (6 bases). The CDR3 consists of 14 residues. V was shortened by 0 bases and J by 7 bases, with 16 bases between the two germline ends. The germline CDR1 and CDR2 sequences are SQVTM and ANQGSEA. The CDR3 here is CSVEDNRVRNEQYF. The CDR3 DNA sequence: TGCAGCGTTGAAGATAACAGGGTTCGCAATGAGCAGTACTTC.

This clonotype occurred many times. This chain connects TRBV12-3 or TRBV12-4 to TRBJ2-5; D not resolved. The CDR3 is 11 residues long. V lost 7 bases, J lost 7 bases, and 10 bases lay in between. The CDR3 sequence is CASTTLLTQYF. CDR3 nucleotide sequence: TGTGCCAGCACCACTCTGTTGACCCAGTACTTC.

The gene calls are TRBV20-1 and TRBJ1-6; 8 bases agree with TRBD1. The germline V gene encodes CDR1 DFQATT and CDR2 SNEGSKA (reference sequence). This CDR3 spans 13 amino acids. V lost 1 base to trimming and J lost 14 bases; unmatched junction nucleotides: 7. CDR3: CSARGTGNSSLHF. Written as DNA, the CDR3 is TGCAGTGCTAGAGGGACAGGGAACTCATCCCTCCACTTT.

V gene TRBV2 combines with J gene TRBJ2-1; TRBD1 agrees at 9 bases. This CDR3 spans 16 amino acids. Looked up from germline, CDR1 is SNHLY and CDR2 is FYNNEI. J gave up 9 bases and V 9 bases, and 18 bases lay outside the gene matches. Here the CDR3 reads CARPPQPGQGGVEQFF. DNA for the CDR3: TGTGCCAGGCCTCCCCAACCGGGACAGGGAGGGGTTGAGCAGTTCTTC.

For the CDR3, the DNA is TGCGCCAGCAGCCAGGGGGACAGGGACGGGGAGACCCAGTACTTC. Its protein product is CASSQGDRDGETQYF. V gene TRBV4-1 combines with J gene TRBJ2-5; 9 positions agree with TRBD1. Trimming cost V 3 bases and J 5 bases; bases outside gene matches: 7. The CDR3 contains 15 residues. Germline V gene sequence: CDR1 MGHRA, CDR2 YSYEKL.

The V and J genes are TRBV15 and TRBJ1-2; D not resolved. The ends were cut back, 1 base at V and 3 bases at J, with 6 bases in the middle. Per the germline V gene, CDR1 is LNHNV and CDR2 is YYDKDF (reference sequence). The CDR3 consists of 13 residues. CDR3 DNA: TGTGCCACCAGCAGAGCCCAAGACTATGGCTACACCTTC. This translates into CATSRAQDYGYTF. The variable domain in full, completed from reference TRBV15 and TRBJ1-2, reads DAMVIQNPRYQVTQFGKPVTLSCSQTLNHNVMYWYQQKSSQAPKLLFHYYDKDFNNEADTPDNFQSRRPNTSFCFLDIRSPGLGDTAMYLCATSRAQDYGYTFGSGTRLTVV.

Only a few counts were recorded for this clonotype. The CDR3 DNA reads TGCAGTGCTAGATTGGTAGGTGGTGAGCAGTTCTTC. Its protein product is CSARLVGGEQFF. V and J are TRBV20-1 and TRBJ2-1; D remains unclear. The germline V and J ends were trimmed by 2 bases and 9 bases, with 11 bases remaining between them. The CDR3 runs 12 residues. Germline V CDR1 and CDR2: DFQATT, SNEGSKA (reference sequence).

The chain employs TRBV7-9 and TRBJ2-4, with 8 bases identical to TRBD1. The DNA end favors TRBJ2-7, so the J call may be wrong. The CDR3 loop spans 16 amino acids. Per germline, CDR1 SEHNR and CDR2 FQNEAQ (reference sequence). This CDR3 is CASSSDGTGGLYEQYF. The CDR3 DNA reads TGTGCCAGCAGCTCCGACGGGACAGGTGGATTATACGAGCAGTACTTC.

This clonotype appeared a few times. The J gene is TRBJ2-1, the V gene TRBV5-6; the D is unclear. CDR3 size: 13 residues. Germline CDR1 is SGHDT and CDR2 is YYEEEE. V lost 3 bases and J lost 4, with 8 bases in between. The DNA for the CDR3 is TGTGCCAGCAGCTCCTGGCCGTACAATGAGCAGTTCTTC. Protein: CASSSWPYNEQFF.

V gene TRBV6-4 combines with J gene TRBJ2-1; 8 nucleotides match TRBD2. The ends lost 4 bases at V and 10 bases at J; junction bases unmatched: 12. Germline values: CDR1 MRHNA, CDR2 SNTAGT. The CDR3 extends over 15 amino acids. The CDR3 spells CASSGSSSGVDEQFF. Here the CDR3 DNA reads TGTGCCAGCAGTGGCTCGAGTAGCGGGGTCGACGAGCAGTTCTTC.

This clonotype has a handful of counts. The gene calls are TRBV20-1 and TRBJ2-1, with 10 bases lining up with TRBD2. The J segment lost 4 bases and the V segment lost 3 bases, leaving 6 bases of the junction unmatched. The CDR3 is 15 amino acids. The V gene's germline CDR1 is DFQATT and CDR2 SNEGSKA (reference sequence). The chain's CDR3 is CSARGAGGAYNEQFF. Written as DNA, the CDR3 is TGCAGTGCTAGGGGAGCGGGGGGGGCTTACAATGAGCAGTTCTTC.

This clonotype has a handful of counts. This chain joins TRBV19 and TRBJ1-2; D might be TRBD1 (5 bases). V lost 5 bases, J lost 3 bases, and 10 bases lay in between. The CDR3 spans 13 residues. CDR1 LNHDA and CDR2 SQIVND come from the germline V gene (reference sequence). Here the CDR3 DNA reads TGTGCCAGTAGTTTGGAGACAGACTATGGCTACACCTTC. Protein: CASSLETDYGYTF.

The chain couples TRBV12-3 or TRBV12-4 to TRBJ1-2; D is possibly TRBD1 (5 bases). The CDR3 has 13 residues. V was clipped by 5 bases and J by 4 bases, with 11 bases between them. In nucleotides, the CDR3 is TGTGCCAGCAGTCTAGGGGATTTCTATGGCTACACCTTC. Protein: CASSLGDFYGYTF.

The genes are TRBV13 and TRBJ1-6, with D unclear. Trimming removed 4 bases from V and 6 bases from J, with 10 bases in between. Per the germline V gene, CDR1 is PRHDT and CDR2 is FYEKMQ (reference sequence). This CDR3 has 14 residues. The CDR3 DNA follows: TGTGCCAGCAGCTCACAAAGGCCTAATTCACCCCTCCACTTT. It specifies CASSSQRPNSPLHF.

V is TRBV5-6 and J is TRBJ1-2; D ambiguous. V dropped 6 bases and J dropped 4 bases, with 19 bases sitting between them. Germline V CDR1 and CDR2: SGHDT, YYEEEE. This CDR3 has 15 residues. The CDR3 DNA reads TGTGCCAGCACCGTAGTGTCGGGATTGAGCTATGGCTACACCTTC. Protein sequence: CASTVVSGLSYGYTF.